Listed here are 14 T cell receptor beta chains from one sample, sequenced in a study of T cells of healthy individuals (dated 2018 in TCRdb). The method behind the library was 5' RACE. Sequencer: Illumina MiSeq. The raw public data were reprocessed by TCRdb itself: fastp quality trimming at Q25, MiXCR clonotype calling, in-frame beta chains only. Identical CDR3 protein sequences are pooled into one entry, listed with their most common genes and DNA. The sample table lists about 53,000 distinct CDR3 sequences, about 14% of them with a count of one. Around 16% of the sample comes from the top ten. The receptors were gathered from a human donor in good health.

Many counts were recorded for this clonotype. The rearrangement links TRBV2 to TRBJ2-2, with D unclear. V gave up 4 bases and J gave up 5 bases, with 11 bases separating them. CDR1 is SNHLY, CDR2 FYNNEI, per germline. The CDR3 sequence is 14 residues long. The CDR3 DNA is TGTGCCAGCAGTGTCATAGTGAGGACCGGGGAGCTGTTTTTT. It yields the protein CASSVIVRTGELFF. The full variable domain, in which reference TRBV2 and TRBJ2-2 provide the parts outside the CDR3, is EPEVTQTPSHQVTQMGQEVILRCVPISNHLYFYWYRQILGQKVEFLVSFYNNEISEKSEIFDDQFSVERPDGSNFTLKIRSTKLEDSAMYFCASSVIVRTGELFFGEGSRLTVL.

The table lists this clonotype with a few counts. This sequence joins TRBV7-3 and TRBJ2-7, with D possibly TRBD1 on 5 matching bases. Germline V gene data show CDR1 as SGHTA and CDR2 as FQGTGA. V lost 0 bases to trimming and J lost 4 bases, with 16 bases between them. This CDR3 contains 16 residues. CDR3 DNA sequence: TGTGCCAGCAGCTTAACGGGCAGAGGAGCAGGGTACGAGCAGTACTTC. This encodes CASSLTGRGAGYEQYF.

This clonotype was counted only a few times. The J gene is TRBJ1-1, the V gene TRBV24-1; D is unresolved. CDR3 length: 15 amino acids. Trimming left V 3 bases short and J 5 bases short, with 15 bases between. In germline, CDR1 is KGHDR, CDR2 SFDVKD. CDR3 DNA sequence: TGTGCCACCAGTGATAAAACAAGACTGGGGACTGAAGCTTTCTTT. It is translated as CATSDKTRLGTEAFF.

The J gene is TRBJ2-6, the V gene TRBV7-2; maybe TRBD1 (5 bases). Trimming took 5 bases from V and 0 from J, leaving 11 bases between them. This CDR3 has 16 amino acids. The germline V gene has CDR1 SGHTA and CDR2 FQGNSA. The CDR3 coding sequence is TGTGCCAGCAGCGCCACCAGGGTCTCTGGGGCCAACGTCCTGACTTTC. Amino acid sequence: CASSATRVSGANVLTF. Using reference TRBV7-2 and TRBJ2-6 for the parts outside the CDR3, the full variable domain is GAGVSQSPSNKVTEKGKDVELRCDPISGHTALYWYRQSLGQGLEFLIYFQGNSAPDKSGLPSDRFSAERTGGSVSTLTIQRTQQEDSAVYLCASSATRVSGANVLTFGAGSRLTVL.

In this sample, this clonotype turned up a few times. The chain is built from TRBV4-1 and TRBJ2-4; D unresolved. Trimming left V 0 bases short and J 8 bases short, with 14 bases between. Germline CDR1 is MGHRA and CDR2 is YSYEKL. CDR3 length: 15 residues. The DNA of the CDR3 is TGCGCCAGCAGCCAAGACGTAGGGCAGATATACATTCAGTACTTC. It yields the protein CASSQDVGQIYIQYF.

The genes are TRBV20-1 and TRBJ1-1, with D uncertain. The CDR3 length is 14 residues. CDR1 DFQATT and CDR2 SNEGSKA come from the germline V gene (reference sequence). V was cut by 0 bases and J by 1 base, with 9 bases left in between. CDR3 in amino acids: CSARDPRRNTEAFF. The CDR3 DNA is TGCAGTGCTAGAGATCCGAGGAGGAACACTGAAGCTTTCTTT.

This chain connects TRBV10-3 to TRBJ2-3, with a weak D call TRBD1 (5 bases). Trimming left V 2 bases short and J 6 bases short, with 12 bases between. The CDR3 covers 14 residues. The germline CDR1 and CDR2 sequences are ENHRY and SYGVKD. The CDR3 bases are TGTGCCATCAGTGAGGGCAGGGCGGCGGATACGCAGTATTTT. Encoded protein: CAISEGRAADTQYF.

The chain employs TRBV5-1 and TRBJ2-1, with 15 bases aligning to TRBD2. CDR1 and CDR2 from the germline V gene are SGHRS and YFSETQ. CDR3 length: 18 amino acids. Germline trimming cut 0 bases from V and 9 bases from J; bases unmatched to any gene: 10. The CDR3 here is CASSLDPPGLAGGGEQFF. The DNA for the CDR3 is TGCGCCAGCAGCTTGGACCCCCCAGGACTAGCGGGGGGGGGTGAGCAGTTCTTC.

This clonotype showed up many times. This chain joins TRBV29-1 and TRBJ1-2; D is ambiguous. The germline V gene encodes CDR1 SQVTM and CDR2 ANQGSEA. Trimming took 5 bases from V and 2 from J, leaving 12 bases between them. The CDR3 is 13 amino acids. The DNA of the CDR3 is TGCAGCGTTCTAGACGAGCGGAACTATGGCTACACCTTC. It codes for CSVLDERNYGYTF.

This chain joins TRBV4-1 and TRBJ2-1, with 7 bases that match TRBD2. This CDR3 has 16 amino acids. Germline CDR1 and CDR2: MGHRA and YSYEKL. The junction had 5 bases not matched to a gene; V was cut back by 0 bases and J by 3 bases. The CDR3 region is CASSQEAGSRYNEQFF. CDR3 bases: TGCGCCAGCAGCCAAGAAGCGGGGTCCCGCTACAATGAGCAGTTCTTC.

The chain couples TRBV20-1 to TRBJ1-3, with TRBD1 identical over 7 bases. V was pared by 0 bases and J by 2 bases, with 4 bases of the junction left unmatched. CDR1 and CDR2 from the germline V gene are DFQATT and SNEGSKA (reference sequence). The CDR3 length is 15 residues. The DNA for the CDR3 is TGCAGTGCTAGAGATCTACAGGGGACTGGAAACACCATATATTTT. This gives the protein CSARDLQGTGNTIYF.

This clonotype was counted many times. The chain is built from TRBV6-5 and TRBJ1-1; TRBD1 is a possible D gene (6 bases). Trimming shortened V by 5 bases and J by 3 bases, and 13 bases separated the two germline ends. Germline CDR1 reads MNHEY; CDR2 reads SVGAGI. The length of the CDR3 is 14 residues. This CDR3 is CASSLTGQDTEAFF. In nucleotides, the CDR3 is TGTGCCAGCAGTCTCACAGGGCAGGACACTGAAGCTTTCTTT.

This rearrangement joins TRBV7-2 to TRBJ2-1; D call uncertain. Germline-derived CDR1 and CDR2 are SGHTA and FQGNSA. Trimming stripped 2 bases from V and 4 bases from J, with 9 bases between. The CDR3 consists of 14 residues. CDR3 sequence reads: CASSLQSGYNEQFF. Here the CDR3 DNA reads TGTGCCAGCAGCTTACAGTCGGGTTACAATGAGCAGTTCTTC.

This sequence joins TRBV10-3 and TRBJ2-7; 8 positions match TRBD1. This CDR3 is 14 amino acids long. Germline CDR1 reads ENHRY; CDR2 reads SYGVKD. The ends lost 6 bases at V and 5 bases at J; junction bases unmatched: 9. The CDR3 DNA reads as TGTGCCATCAGCATAACAGGGGGGTTCGACGAGCAGTACTTC. This encodes CAISITGGFDEQYF.